These 23 T cell receptor beta chains came from one sample sequenced in a study of blood T cell repertoires in COVID-19. Profiled with immunoSEQ multiplex PCR; TCRdb holds only in-frame clones, not every one. The top ten clones hold 1.2% of a sample with some 150,000 clones, roughly 90% of them seen once. Sequencing used PBMCs or T cells enriched from blood (not recorded which). The receptors were sampled from a woman in her twenties or thirties with acute COVID-19.

The genes are TRBV19 and TRBJ1-2; weak D call: TRBD1 (6 bases). CDR1 and CDR2 from the germline V gene are LNHDA and SQIVND (reference sequence). CDR3 length equals 15 residues. V was shortened by 6 bases and J by 7 bases, with 21 bases between the two germline ends. The CDR3 loop reads CASSPDRIQRFGYTF. The CDR3, as DNA: TGTGCCAGTAGCCCCGACAGGATCCAACGGTTTGGCTACACCTTC. Combining the CDR3 with reference TRBV19 and TRBJ1-2 gives the whole variable domain DGGITQSPKYLFRKEGQNVTLSCEQNLNHDAMYWYRQDPGQGLRLIYYSQIVNDFQKGDIAEGYSVSREKKESFPLTVTSAQKNPTAFYLCASSPDRIQRFGYTFGSGTRLTVV.

The chain links TRBV5-4 to TRBJ2-7, with 10 bases lining up with TRBD2. Germline V gene sequence: CDR1 SGHNT, CDR2 YYREEE (reference sequence). The CDR3 loop spans 15 amino acids. V shed 3 bases and J 1 base; nucleotides not matched to a gene: 4. The CDR3 loop is CASSYLTSGSYEQYF. The DNA for the CDR3 is TGTGCCAGCAGCTATTTGACTAGCGGGTCCTACGAGCAGTACTTC.

The V gene is TRBV12-1, the J gene TRBJ2-2; TRBD1, the table's D call, was not compared with the DNA. TRBV12-1 represents a pseudogene. This CDR3 comprises 16 residues. As DNA, the CDR3 is TGTGCCAGCAGCACAGGGTCTCTCTCCAACACCGGGGAGCTGTTTTTT. Its protein is CASSTGSLSNTGELFF.

Only a few counts were recorded for this clone. The chain carries TRBV18 and TRBJ2-7; TRBD1 aligns across 9 bases. J lost 0 bases, V lost 3 bases, and 3 bases had no gene match. Germline V lookup: CDR1 KGHSH, CDR2 LQKENI. The length of the CDR3 is 15 residues. CDR3 in DNA: TGTGCCAGCTCACCGGACAGGGGAGTCTCCTACGAGCAGTACTTC. It encodes CASSPDRGVSYEQYF.

V and J are TRBV27 and TRBJ2-7; no definite D call. The germline gives CDR1 MNHEY, CDR2 SMNVEV (reference sequence). The CDR3 is 13 residues long. Trimming removed 3 bases from V and 5 bases from J, with 11 bases in between. The CDR3 spells CASSFASRDEQYF. The CDR3 DNA is TGTGCCAGCAGTTTTGCGTCTCGGGACGAGCAGTACTTC.

This clone was detected only a few times. The rearrangement joins TRBV13 to TRBJ1-1; 9 bases fit TRBD1. The J segment lost 4 bases and the V segment lost 5 bases, leaving 5 bases of the junction unmatched. CDR1 is PRHDT and CDR2 is FYEKMQ in the germline V gene (reference sequence). The CDR3 extends over 14 amino acids. The CDR3 coding sequence is TGTGCCAGCAGCACACAGGGGGCGGGCACTGAAGCTTTCTTT. This codes for CASSTQGAGTEAFF.

The chain couples TRBV13 to TRBJ2-1; 10 positions agree with TRBD2. V was pared by 5 bases and J by 8 bases, with 9 bases of the junction left unmatched. Germline CDR1 and CDR2: PRHDT and FYEKMQ (reference sequence). The CDR3 has 15 residues. CDR3 residues: CASSTGTSVRDEQFF. The CDR3 region has the DNA TGTGCCAGCAGCACCGGGACTAGCGTTAGGGATGAGCAGTTCTTC. Full variable domain (outside the CDR3, taken from reference TRBV13 and TRBJ2-1): AAGVIQSPRHLIKEKRETATLKCYPIPRHDTVYWYQQGPGQDPQFLISFYEKMQSDKGSIPDRFSAQQFSDYHSELNMSSLELGDSALYFCASSTGTSVRDEQFFGPGTRLTVL.

This clone has just one count. The V gene is TRBV20-1, the J gene TRBJ1-1; 7 positions match TRBD1. The germline V gene has CDR1 DFQATT and CDR2 SNEGSKA (reference sequence). The CDR3 spans 11 residues. J was trimmed by 6 bases and V by 6 bases; bases with no gene match: 4. CDR3 sequence: CSAGDSAEAFF. In DNA, the CDR3 is TGCAGTGCCGGGGACAGTGCTGAAGCTTTCTTT.

For the CDR3, the DNA is TGTGCCAGCAGTGGCAGGGATACGCAGTATTTT. Amino acid sequence: CASSGRDTQYF. The chain combines TRBV25-1 with TRBJ2-3; D not certain. The CDR3 has 11 residues. Germline lookup yields CDR1 MGHDK and CDR2 SYGVNS. Trimming stripped 4 bases from V and 6 bases from J, with 5 bases between. Full variable domain (rest looked up from reference TRBV25-1 and TRBJ2-3): EADIYQTPRYLVIGTGKKITLECSQTMGHDKMYWYQQDPGMELHLIHYSYGVNSTEKGDLSSESTVSRIRTEHFPLTLESARPSHTSQYLCASSGRDTQYFGPGTRLTVL.

This chain joins TRBV3-1 (or the pseudogene TRBV3-2) and TRBJ2-7, with TRBD2 matching over 9 bases. The ends lost 1 base at V and 6 bases at J; junction bases unmatched: 7. Germline-derived CDR1 and CDR2 are LGHDT and YNNKEL (reference sequence). The CDR3 totals 15 residues. CDR3 amino acids: CASSQVSGRTGEQYF. In DNA, the CDR3 is TGTGCCAGCAGCCAAGTTAGCGGGAGAACGGGCGAGCAGTACTTC.

V and J are TRBV4-3 and TRBJ2-1; 10 bases line up with TRBD2. This CDR3 has 16 amino acids. Germline CDR1 reads LGHNA; CDR2 reads YSLEER. V was clipped by 3 bases and J by 0 bases; unmatched bases: 2. In DNA, the CDR3 is TGCGCCAGCAGCCAGGCTAGCGGGAGCTCCTACAATGAGCAGTTCTTC. Its translation is CASSQASGSSYNEQFF.

The chain combines TRBV18 with TRBJ1-2; maybe TRBD1 (5 bases). This CDR3 has 14 amino acids. Trimming cost V 4 bases and J 4 bases, with 13 bases left between them. CDR1 KGHSH and CDR2 LQKENI come from the germline V gene. The DNA for the CDR3 is TGTGCCAGCTCACTCTCGACAGAGATCTATGGCTACACCTTC. This sequence encodes CASSLSTEIYGYTF.

The J gene is TRBJ1-5, the V gene TRBV19; TRBD1 agrees at 10 bases. Unmatched junction bases numbered 7, after V lost 5 bases and J lost 3 bases. Germline values: CDR1 LNHDA, CDR2 SQIVND (reference sequence). The CDR3 sequence is 16 residues long. The CDR3 DNA reads TGTGCCAGTAGTTCGAGGGGGACAGGGGCCAATCAGCCCCAGCATTTT. It is translated as CASSSRGTGANQPQHF. Looking up the rest from reference TRBV19 and TRBJ1-5 gives the full variable domain: DGGITQSPKYLFRKEGQNVTLSCEQNLNHDAMYWYRQDPGQGLRLIYYSQIVNDFQKGDIAEGYSVSREKKESFPLTVTSAQKNPTAFYLCASSSRGTGANQPQHFGDGTRLSIL.

The rearrangement joins TRBV7-2 to TRBJ2-1; D is unclear. The CDR3 spans 16 residues. CDR1 and CDR2 from the germline V gene are SGHTA and FQGNSA. V was cut by 2 bases and J by 0 bases, with 11 bases left in between. CDR3 loop: CASSLRASSSYNEQFF. CDR3 sequence (DNA): TGTGCCAGCAGCTTAAGAGCGTCGAGCTCCTACAATGAGCAGTTCTTC.

This clone was seen a single time. This chain joins TRBV28 and TRBJ1-5; D is possibly TRBD1 (6 bases). This CDR3 spans 17 amino acids. Germline V gives CDR1 MDHEN, CDR2 SYDVKM. Trimming removed 2 bases from V and 6 bases from J, with 20 bases in between. CDR3 nucleotide sequence: TGTGCCAGCAGTTTACGCTATCGGGGGGGGCGCCTTCAGCCCCAGCATTTT. This encodes CASSLRYRGGRLQPQHF. Looking up the rest from reference TRBV28 and TRBJ1-5 gives the full variable domain: DVKVTQSSRYLVKRTGEKVFLECVQDMDHENMFWYRQDPGLGLRLIYFSYDVKMKEKGDIPEGYSVSREKKERFSLILESASTNQTSMYLCASSLRYRGGRLQPQHFGDGTRLSIL.

The chain employs TRBV28 and TRBJ1-1, with D perhaps matching TRBD1 (5 bases). The CDR3 has 14 residues. With 8 bases removed from V and 5 bases from J, the gap between germline ends came to 18 bases. Germline CDR1 and CDR2: MDHEN and SYDVKM. The CDR3 is CASLRAGGGTEAFF. The CDR3 region has the DNA TGTGCCAGCCTAAGAGCCGGTGGGGGGACTGAAGCTTTCTTT.

The V and J genes are TRBV24-1 and TRBJ2-1; 11 nucleotides align to TRBD2. V lost 4 bases, J lost 8 bases, and 12 bases stayed unmatched. The CDR3 is 17 amino acids. Germline V CDR1 and CDR2: KGHDR, SFDVKD. The CDR3 DNA is TGTGCCACCAGTGACCCCACGGGTAGCGGGAGGGCCCATGAGCAGTTCTTC. This sequence encodes CATSDPTGSGRAHEQFF.

The V call is TRBV7-9, the J call TRBJ2-7, with 7 bases matching TRBD2. The V gene end was trimmed by 1 base and the J gene end by 5 bases; junction bases not matched to a gene: 14. Germline values: CDR1 SEHNR, CDR2 FQNEAQ (reference sequence). This CDR3 contains 17 residues. CDR3 DNA sequence: TGTGCCAGCAGCTTAGACTTTTTGGGACGGGAGGCCCACGAGCAGTACTTC. Protein product: CASSLDFLGREAHEQYF.

J is TRBJ2-3 and V is TRBV2; D perhaps matches TRBD2 (6 bases). The V end lost 2 bases, the J end lost 1 base, and 10 bases lay between the germline ends. The CDR3 extends over 15 amino acids. The V gene's germline CDR1 is SNHLY and CDR2 FYNNEI. The CDR3 bases are TGTGCCAGCAGTGAAAGTGGGGAGGGCACAGATACGCAGTATTTT. This encodes CASSESGEGTDTQYF.

The V and J genes are TRBV7-9 and TRBJ2-7; the D gene is possibly TRBD1 (5 bases). V shed 5 bases and J shed 4 bases, with 12 bases lying between them. This CDR3 spans 13 amino acids. Germline values: CDR1 SEHNR, CDR2 FQNEAQ (reference sequence). In nucleotides, the CDR3 is TGTGCCAGCAGCCACGCGACAGTTTACGAGCAGTACTTC. Its translation: CASSHATVYEQYF.

J is TRBJ2-7 and V is TRBV28; D is possibly TRBD2 (6 bases). CDR3 length: 16 amino acids. V was pared by 1 base and J by 2 bases, with 15 bases between. Germline V gene sequence: CDR1 MDHEN, CDR2 SYDVKM. The CDR3 here is CASSLFRDSPTYEQYF. The CDR3 DNA follows: TGTGCCAGCAGTTTATTCAGGGACTCCCCCACCTACGAGCAGTACTTC.

This rearrangement joins TRBV7-2 to TRBJ2-5; 7 bases fit TRBD2. V lost 1 base, J lost 2 bases, and 1 base stayed unmatched. The CDR3 totals 14 residues. CDR1 and CDR2 from the germline V gene are SGHTA and FQGNSA. CDR3 DNA sequence: TGTGCCAGCAGCTTAGGCGGGAGTCAAGAGACCCAGTACTTC. This encodes CASSLGGSQETQYF.

CDR3 sequence: CASSLQERNTIYF. The CDR3 nucleotides read TGTGCCAGCAGCTTACAGGAACGAAACACCATATATTTT. The chain recombines TRBV7-3 with TRBJ1-3; no clear D gene. The V end lost 2 bases, the J end lost 5 bases, and 7 bases lay between the germline ends. This CDR3 is built from 13 residues. Germline V lookup: CDR1 SGHTA, CDR2 FQGTGA.